This TCR beta chain was sequenced in a study of cytomegalovirus exposure and HLA in healthy donors listed by TCRdb under 2017. Some background on the complete study: In an earlier analysis of under 750 of the donors, 250 to 350 Gb of sequence data and 120 million or so unique TCR beta sequences from about 179 million T cells were reported. An early release covering 550 to 650 HLA-typed donors comprised about 300 gigabases of sequencing data and around 80 million unique TCR sequences. Among the roughly 400 genotyped donors, about 83% belonged to the genetic ancestry cluster associated with self-reported Caucasian donors. The study aimed to test whether cataloging public T cell receptors could reveal signatures of past pathogen exposure. The study used immunosequencing to profile the T cell repertoires of 600 to 850 subjects and linked those repertoires to cytomegalovirus serostatus. A separate validation cohort of 100 to 150 different subjects was used in addition to the roughly 670-subject first cohort. The study combined high-throughput TCR immunosequencing, statistical association of individual TCRs with disease status, and machine learning to predict cytomegalovirus infection status. In a later analysis, previously published TCR beta repertoires from roughly 710 donors were re-analyzed and high-resolution HLA genotyping was added so that TCR occurrence patterns could be studied. The later analysis used no new phenotypic data to find candidate immune exposures, relying instead on TCR beta sequences and their occurrence across donors. In an earlier analysis of around 540 of the donors, high-throughput TCR beta sequencing was used to judge whether each TCR beta V gene segment behaved as functional or pseudogenic. Donor age, sex, ethnicity and CMV serostatus were compiled alongside the repertoire data. Genome-wide SNP genotypes for about 60% of the 666 donors were used in a later genetic analysis, which treated that subset as a discovery cohort. All discovery cohort repertoires had been generated on a single sequencing platform. Class I and class II HLA loci were covered by the typing at four-digit resolution. Typing coverage varied by locus: roughly 620-640 donors for A, B, C, DRB1 and DQB1; approximately 520 for DQA1; over 600 for DPA1; approximately 450 for DPB1. Several DR-DQ haplotypes were handled as single units for association and clustering, since linkage in the cohort was strong. Across 398 genotyped donors of the cohort, an average of approximately 240,000 unique TCR beta nucleotide sequences per donor were sequenced, and 15% to 20% of those sequences were non-productive.

Overall study results and their limits: A cluster of highly shared sequence variants was judged likely to represent a technical artifact of the sequencing pipeline. Most TCR sequences were observed very rarely across donors, whereas some public TCRs were present in many individuals. A few of the identified cytomegalovirus-associated TCR beta chains were confirmed in vitro to be specific for cytomegalovirus antigens. The study gave a list of around 170 TCR beta chains associated with cytomegalovirus. V-gene and J-gene trimming of TCR beta chains was associated with a missense DCLRE1C variant in a later genetic analysis, and the association was replicated in an independent cohort. Correlated functional status among segregating V segments might reflect linkage disequilibrium, but an unknown experimental factor could not be ruled out. A later analysis found that most CMV-associated TCR beta chains appeared HLA-restricted, with HLA associations seemingly driven largely by CMV exposure. A later analysis found that TCR association rates varied across HLA loci, with DRB1 alleles showing the most associated TCRs and HLA-C alleles the fewest. The authors suggested that the approach could potentially be generalized to other disease states and immunological phenotypes. The cohort was sequenced for TCR beta chains only, and without alpha or paired-chain data the features that could be detected were limited. In an earlier analysis of 500 to 650 of the donors, most TCR beta V segments appeared in productive rearrangements about 87% or about 30% of the time, broadly matching IMGT annotations. A later analysis associated 16,951 TCR beta sequences with specific HLA alleles at a false discovery rate of 0.05. Several of the top co-occurrence clusters appeared to be linked to parvovirus B19, influenza, CMV and Epstein-Barr virus, according to a later analysis. The only immune exposure information available for the cohort was CMV serostatus. A further reported finding was that TCR beta sequences accurately predicted the HLA-A and HLA-B alleles for most subjects in the first cohort. The classifier was reported to diagnose cytomegalovirus status with high specificity and sensitivity in both the original cohort and the validation cohort. Presence/absence analyses assumed roughly uniform sequencing depth across donors, an assumption that may not hold. Because some donors lacked HLA typing at each locus, the association tests relied only on the typed subset. Compared with equally common non-associated chains, HLA-associated TCR beta chains in a later analysis were more clonally expanded and had lower generation probabilities. Because counts were too low, 15 or so rarely observed V segments, including chromosome 9 orphons, were excluded from the earlier analysis of some 590 of the donors. Assigning TCR associations to individual alleles was difficult when HLA alleles, especially DR and DQ, strongly co-occurred. In a later genetic analysis, fewer N-insertions in productive TCRs were reported among donors in an Asian-associated ancestry cluster than the roughly 700-donor mean.

The method was the immunoSEQ multiplex PCR assay. The multiplex PCR relied on a mix of 60 forward primers for TCR Vbeta segments and 13 reverse primers for TCR Jbeta segments. The CDR3 region of rearranged TCR beta genes was amplified from genomic DNA by a multiplex PCR assay. The amplified TCR beta libraries were sequenced on the Illumina HiSeq System as 87-base-pair reads. As for how the authors treated the data: In a later analysis, about 80 million unique TCR beta chains were counted across the roughly 670 repertoires, and roughly 11 million of these chains were shared by at least two donors. To remove PCR and sequencing errors, raw reads were error-corrected and collapsed into unique sequences using a nearest-neighbor algorithm that merged closely related sequences. CDR3 sequences were aligned to IMGT reference sequences to assign V, D and J gene segments. For a sequence to be retained, a match of at least six nucleotides to both a V gene segment and a J gene segment was required. A rearrangement was called productive if the CDR3 had no stop codons and remained in frame with V and J, and every other rearrangement was called non-productive. CDR3 was defined by IMGT convention, running from the second conserved V-encoded cysteine to the conserved J-encoded phenylalanine. Sequences without an unambiguous match to a single V gene segment were excluded from the earlier analysis of 450 to 750 of the donors. In an earlier analysis of about 590 of the donors, a V segment was called functional when productive rearrangements were above 56.7%, and segregating when the standard deviation between donors exceeded 5%. To diagnose cytomegalovirus status from the catalog of TCR beta chain sequences, a statistical classification framework was built. A later analysis assigned V and J genes by comparing TCR nucleotide sequences with IMGT/GENE-DB human TR gene sequences. In a later analysis, CDR3 sequences and most-parsimonious VDJ recombination scenarios were assigned using the TCRdist pipeline. In a later analysis, each TCR beta chain was defined by its CDR3 amino acid sequence together with its V-gene family, and reads lacking a unique V-gene family were excluded. In a later analysis, approximately 590 highly shared, low-generation-probability nucleotide sequences were removed to address suspected cross-contamination and a sequencing artifact. In a later analysis, a clonal expansion index for each public chain was calculated from normalized within-repertoire ranks of inferred template counts. In a later analysis, generation probabilities were computed with a VDJ recombination model fitted to out-of-frame rearrangements, and the resulting probabilities were checked against IGoR. Hypergeometric tests were used in a later analysis to score TCR-TCR, TCR-HLA and TCR-CMV co-occurrence, with a repertoire-size bias correction applied to the TCR pairs. False discovery rates were estimated in a later analysis by permuting HLA or CMV assignments 20 times. In a later analysis, co-occurring TCRs were grouped using DBSCAN, with TCRdist sequence similarity added in when clustering inside HLA-allele-positive subsets. Repertoires with fewer than 30,000 or more than 120,000 public chains were left out of co-occurrence clustering, as were a handful of repertoires with anomalous nucleotide sharing. Drawn from immuneACCESS, this table holds only the in-frame rearrangements with V and J called that TCRdb kept. Clones are partly lost; checked studies trace under half to an unresolved V gene and leave the rest unexplained. V, J and clone size were drawn from that table, and D and trimming were deduced from the DNA. The sample records over 200,000 clones, roughly 90% of which are singletons. The ten largest account for approximately 1% of the sample.

The cohort consisted of 666 healthy bone marrow donors. At the time of sampling, every cohort member was nominally healthy, though immune exposures that went unrecorded were likely present. The donor tested CMV seronegative and was one of the 352 seronegative cohort members. A peripheral blood sample was collected from each donor, and TCR beta sequencing was performed on peripheral blood mononuclear cells. Genomic DNA was extracted from the blood cell samples with the Qiagen DNeasy Blood Extraction Kit. On this clone: Its cognate antigen has yet to be identified. The sample holds no much larger clone one base away, and base qualities are not on file.

The sequence came from a woman aged 18-29 years in good health and CMV-seronegative. Sequenced: PBMCs.

The CDR3 in this case is CATSREGVRSGNTIYF. The bases read TGTGCCACCAGCAGAGAAGGGGTCCGGTCTGGAAACACCATATATTTT. Here the chain combines TRBV15 and TRBJ1-3; the D gene is possibly TRBD1, with 5 bases matching. The CDR3, from cysteine to phenylalanine, totals 16 residues. Only the CDR3 DNA is retained, 48 bases long and in frame from the first base. The germline V gene (reference sequence) yields LNHNV for CDR1 and YYDKDF for CDR2. V is pared back by 0 bases and J by 1 base, with 10 bases lying between the germline termini.